This T cell receptor (beta chain) was obtained from a study of T-cell memory formation after mild COVID-19. The study, taken as a whole, reports: Clonal second-wave expansions that peaked on day 37 had unconfirmed SARS-CoV-2 specificity. Day 15 to 85 contracting clones showed balanced CD4/CD8; day 15 to 37 expanders favored CD4+. Some SARS-CoV-2-responding clones were already detected in memory before infection.

It was 5'RACE with constant-segment primers that produced the TCR alpha and TCR beta cDNA libraries, which carried sample barcodes and UMIs. TCRdb re-called the 5' RACE reads through MiXCR, storing one row per CDR3 protein. Of around 320,000 distinct CDR3 sequences detected, around an eighth appear once; the ten largest clones hold under 25%. The trim removed 5 bases at V and 5 bases at J, leaving 12 bases unmatched. The germline V gene encodes CDR1 SGHAT and CDR2 FQNNGV. This CDR3 spans 17 amino acids. A word on this clonotype: Its antigen is still unknown.

The clonotype originates from a man younger than 35 who had mild COVID-19 (a few samples of this study predate the infection). Cell type and time point are not known. This rearrangement joins TRBV11-2 to TRBJ2-1; TRBD2 matches 10 bases. Sample: PBMCs or a T cell subset sorted from them (not recorded which). This CDR3 is CASSQGSASGGHNEQFF. For the CDR3, the DNA is TGTGCCAGCAGCCAGGGCTCGGCTAGCGGGGGACACAATGAGCAGTTCTTC.